This T cell receptor (beta chain) came from a study of cytomegalovirus exposure and HLA in healthy donors. Study background: Sequencing of approximately 190 million T cells in an earlier analysis found 90 million to 120 million unique TCR beta sequences.

General study findings and limits: Most sequenced TCRs were rare (though some public TCRs occurred in many donors).

The sample holds a few counts of this clone. Its antigen is undetermined. The V end was cut by 10 bases, the J end by 0 bases, with 19 bases between. From germline, CDR1 is SNHLY and CDR2 FYNNEI. There are 15 residues in the CDR3. 13 Jbeta primers and 60 Vbeta primers were used for the PCR. Authors' methods: Some 9.9 million of around 85 million unique TCR beta chains were shared, per a later count. TCRdb keeps only in-frame clones here, not all; method: immunoSEQ multiplex PCR. The D gene and trimming were derived from the DNA, and the V and J assignments and clone size from that table. The sample consists of roughly 120,000 clones, 81% of them appearing once.

Sequences were obtained from PBMCs. The V call is TRBV2, the J call TRBJ2-7; TRBD1 is a possible D gene (5 bases). The source of this sequence is a woman aged 25 to 45 in good health and CMV-seronegative. The CDR3 DNA is TGTGCCACCTACCTACTGGACATTAGCTCCTACGAGCAGTACTTC. Protein sequence: CATYLLDISSYEQYF.